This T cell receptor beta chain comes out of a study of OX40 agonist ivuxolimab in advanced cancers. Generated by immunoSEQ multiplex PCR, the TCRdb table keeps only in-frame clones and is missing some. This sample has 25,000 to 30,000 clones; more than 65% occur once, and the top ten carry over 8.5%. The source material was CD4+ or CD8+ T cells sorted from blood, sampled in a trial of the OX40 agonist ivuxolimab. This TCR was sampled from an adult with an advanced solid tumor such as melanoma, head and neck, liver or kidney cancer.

The CDR3 bases are TGCGCCAGCAGCCAAGATCATCGAGACAGGGGGTCCTACGAGCAGTACTTC. Residues: CASSQDHRDRGSYEQYF. The chain employs TRBV4-3 and TRBJ2-7, with 9 bases that match TRBD1. Trimming removed 0 bases from V and 1 base from J; junction bases left unmatched: 7. This CDR3 region has 17 residues. Looked up from germline, CDR1 is LGHNA and CDR2 is YSLEER.